The 7 T cell receptor beta chains reported below all come from one sample, sequenced in a study of cytomegalovirus exposure and HLA in healthy donors. 13 Jbeta primers and 60 Vbeta primers were used for the PCR. Sequencing was performed with immunoSEQ multiplex PCR; in TCRdb, only in-frame clones are kept and a portion is missing. The data show 110,000 to 150,000 clones, with roughly 10% seen just once and approximately 2% held by the top ten. The sequencing sample was made of PBMCs. The receptor source for this set is a male donor in good health and CMV-seronegative.

This clone turned up a few times. The chain uses TRBV2 and TRBJ1-1, with 8 bases lining up with TRBD1. The length of the CDR3 is 16 residues. Unmatched junction bases numbered 12, after V lost 3 bases and J lost 6 bases. The germline CDR1 and CDR2 sequences are SNHLY and FYNNEI. CDR3 loop: CASSDNRGRGQSEAFF. The CDR3, as DNA: TGTGCCAGCAGTGACAATCGGGGCAGGGGGCAGTCTGAAGCTTTCTTT.

This clone has just a few counts. The rearrangement joins TRBV6-5 to TRBJ1-6; 7 bases are a match to TRBD1. CDR1 and CDR2 (germline): MNHEY, SVGAGI. V was pared by 5 bases and J by 5 bases, with 6 bases of the junction left unmatched. This CDR3 has 15 amino acids. The CDR3 spells CASSHDRANNSPLHF. CDR3 DNA sequence: TGTGCCAGCAGTCACGACAGGGCAAATAATTCACCCCTCCACTTT.

This sequence joins TRBV30 and TRBJ2-7; maybe TRBD1 (7 bases). The CDR3 runs to 12 residues. V was pared by 3 bases and J by 5 bases, with 11 bases between. Germline-derived CDR1 and CDR2 are GTSNPN and SVGIG (reference sequence). The CDR3 nucleotides are TGTGCCTGGAGGCAGGGGGGAAACGAGCAGTACTTC. It yields the protein CAWRQGGNEQYF.

The chain uses TRBV7-9 and TRBJ2-5; D gene uncertain. Germline V gene sequence: CDR1 SEHNR, CDR2 FQNEAQ (reference sequence). V lost 1 base, J lost 3 bases, and 6 bases lay in between. CDR3 length: 13 residues. DNA for the CDR3: TGTGCCAGCAGCTTAGTCGCGGAAGAGACCCAGTACTTC. Its protein is CASSLVAEETQYF. The full variable domain, rest sourced from reference TRBV7-9 and TRBJ2-5, is DTGVSQNPRHKITKRGQNVTFRCDPISEHNRLYWYRQTLGQGPEFLTYFQNEAQLEKSRLLSDRFSAERPKGSFSTLEIQRTEQGDSAMYLCASSLVAEETQYFGPGTRLLVL.

The chain links TRBV18 to TRBJ2-2; TRBD1 matches at 10 bases. V dropped 3 bases and J dropped 7; count of bases not matched to a gene: 5. Germline V gene data show CDR1 as KGHSH and CDR2 as LQKENI. CDR3 size: 15 residues. The CDR3 region has the DNA TGTGCCAGCTCACCCAAGGACAGGGGGAGCGGGGAGCTGTTTTTT. It codes for CASSPKDRGSGELFF.

The chain links TRBV6-4 to TRBJ2-1; 10 bases line up with TRBD1. The ends lost 5 bases at V and 6 bases at J; junction bases unmatched: 4. Germline values: CDR1 MRHNA, CDR2 SNTAGT. CDR3 size: 14 residues. Here the CDR3 reads CASSSDRGFNEQFF. CDR3 nucleotides: TGTGCCAGCAGTTCGGACAGGGGGTTCAATGAGCAGTTCTTC.

The rearrangement joins TRBV6-6 to TRBJ2-1; D is possibly TRBD1 (5 bases). The CDR3 runs 14 residues. Germline V gene lookup returns CDR1 MNHNY and CDR2 SVGAGI (reference sequence). V was clipped by 6 bases and J by 5 bases, with 14 bases between them. CDR3 sequence reads: CASSAGFGDNEQFF. In nucleotides, the CDR3 is TGTGCCAGCAGCGCAGGGTTCGGCGACAATGAGCAGTTCTTC.